The 26 T cell receptor beta chains in this list originate from one sample, sequenced in a study of blood T cell repertoires in COVID-19. Clones were read by immunoSEQ multiplex PCR, and TCRdb kept only the in-frame ones, dropping some. This table holds roughly 350,000 clones, roughly 86% found once. The sequenced sample was peripheral blood. These receptors came from a woman aged 25-40 years with COVID-19, enrolled during active disease.

The chain uses TRBV18 and TRBJ1-2, with 7 bases identical to TRBD1. This CDR3 spans 15 amino acids. V was clipped by 2 bases and J by 9 bases; unmatched bases: 12. The germline gives CDR1 KGHSH, CDR2 LQKENI. The CDR3 region is CASSPEQGNYNRYTF. CDR3 nucleotide sequence: TGTGCCAGCTCACCAGAACAGGGGAATTATAATCGCTACACCTTC.

The genes are TRBV7-2 and TRBJ2-6; 8 nucleotides align to TRBD2. The CDR3 is made up of 17 amino acids. The germline gives CDR1 SGHTA, CDR2 FQGNSA. Losses at the gene ends were 1 base for V and 4 bases for J; bases not matched to a gene: 6. The DNA for the CDR3 is TGTGCCAGCAGCTTAGTGCGGGGGGCCGCAGGGGCCAACGTCCTGACTTTC. Translation: CASSLVRGAAGANVLTF. Variable domain in full (rest from reference TRBV7-2 and TRBJ2-6): GAGVSQSPSNKVTEKGKDVELRCDPISGHTALYWYRQSLGQGLEFLIYFQGNSAPDKSGLPSDRFSAERTGGSVSTLTIQRTQQEDSAVYLCASSLVRGAAGANVLTFGAGSRLTVL.

J is TRBJ2-1 and V is TRBV5-4; 8 nucleotides agree with TRBD2. Germline V lookup: CDR1 SGHNT, CDR2 YYREEE (reference sequence). The CDR3 spans 14 residues. The ends lost 7 bases at V and 1 base at J; junction bases unmatched: 4. CDR3: CASGAGESYNEQFF. The CDR3 DNA reads TGTGCCAGCGGAGCGGGAGAATCCTACAATGAGCAGTTCTTC.

The V and J genes are TRBV10-3 and TRBJ1-1; perhaps TRBD1 as D (5 bases). Trimming shortened V by 7 bases and J by 3 bases, and 12 bases separated the two germline ends. The germline gives CDR1 ENHRY, CDR2 SYGVKD. The CDR3 covers 13 residues. CDR3 nucleotide sequence: TGTGCCATCAAGGCGGGGCTGGACACTGAAGCTTTCTTT. Protein product: CAIKAGLDTEAFF.

The chain couples TRBV18 to TRBJ2-4; maybe TRBD1 (5 bases). CDR1 and CDR2 from the germline V gene are KGHSH and LQKENI. Trimming stripped 2 bases from V and 9 bases from J, with 14 bases between. The CDR3 spans 14 residues. The CDR3 bases are TGTGCCAGCTCACCAGGGCAGGGTCTGGGCATTCAGTACTTC. Translated: CASSPGQGLGIQYF. Using reference TRBV18 and TRBJ2-4 for the parts outside the CDR3, the full variable domain is NAGVMQNPRHLVRRRGQEARLRCSPMKGHSHVYWYRQLPEEGLKFMVYLQKENIIDESGMPKERFSAEFPKEGPSILRIQQVVRGDSAAYFCASSPGQGLGIQYFGAGTRLSVL.

The V gene is TRBV9, the J gene TRBJ2-1; TRBD1 might be the D (5 bases). CDR1 is SGDLS, CDR2 YYNGEE, per germline. V lost 7 bases to trimming and J lost 1 base, with 9 bases between them. The CDR3 consists of 13 residues. The CDR3, as DNA: TGTGCCAGCGCGACAGCGTCCTACAATGAGCAGTTCTTC. Translation: CASATASYNEQFF.

This clone was counted a single time. The chain combines TRBV18 with TRBJ2-1; the D gene is possibly TRBD2 (5 bases). Per germline, CDR1 KGHSH and CDR2 LQKENI. CDR3 length: 13 amino acids. V was pared by 3 bases and J by 6 bases, with 9 bases between. The CDR3 sequence is CASSPPTSNEQFF. The CDR3 region has the DNA TGTGCCAGCTCACCGCCCACTAGCAATGAGCAGTTCTTC.

This clone turned up a few times. The rearrangement links TRBV2 to TRBJ2-2, with 7 bases fitting TRBD2. CDR1 and CDR2 (germline): SNHLY, FYNNEI. The CDR3 totals 15 residues. V shed 6 bases, J shed 0 bases, and the junction held 4 bases outside the gene matches. The DNA of the CDR3 is TGTGCCAGCAGGGCTAGCGGTACGAACACCGGGGAGCTGTTTTTT. Its translation is CASRASGTNTGELFF. The complete variable domain, with remaining parts taken from reference TRBV2 and TRBJ2-2, reads EPEVTQTPSHQVTQMGQEVILRCVPISNHLYFYWYRQILGQKVEFLVSFYNNEISEKSEIFDDQFSVERPDGSNFTLKIRSTKLEDSAMYFCASRASGTNTGELFFGEGSRLTVL.

V usage is TRBV5-1 and J usage is TRBJ2-1; 7 nucleotides agree with TRBD1. This CDR3 is 15 amino acids long. The V segment lost 4 bases and the J segment 6 bases; nucleotides outside the gene matches: 10. Germline lookup yields CDR1 SGHRS and CDR2 YFSETQ. CDR3 sequence reads: CASSLNRGITNEQFF. CDR3 DNA sequence: TGCGCCAGCAGCCTAAACAGGGGCATTACCAATGAGCAGTTCTTC.

V is TRBV9 and J is TRBJ1-6; the D is unclear. V dropped 0 bases and J dropped 6 bases, with 7 bases sitting between them. Germline CDR1 SGDLS, CDR2 YYNGEE. The CDR3 has 14 amino acids. The CDR3 reads CASSVVAVNSPLHF. In nucleotides, the CDR3 is TGTGCCAGCAGCGTAGTTGCAGTTAATTCACCCCTCCACTTT.

This sequence joins TRBV7-9 and TRBJ2-1; D is possibly TRBD1 (5 bases). Germline CDR1 and CDR2: SEHNR and FQNEAQ (reference sequence). This CDR3 has 14 amino acids. V was shortened by 1 base and J by 10 bases, with 14 bases between the two germline ends. CDR3 amino acids: CASSLEGLAGEQFF. CDR3 sequence (DNA): TGTGCCAGCAGCTTAGAGGGGCTGGCAGGCGAGCAGTTCTTC.

This clone was observed a handful of times. The gene calls are TRBV6-2 or TRBV6-3 and TRBJ2-3, with TRBD1 as a possible D gene (6 bases). This CDR3 spans 17 amino acids. Trimming stripped 2 bases from V and 2 bases from J, with 17 bases between. Germline loops: CDR1 MNHEY, CDR2 SVGEGT. CDR3 bases: TGTGCCAGCAGTTACACTAAAGGGGGTTTTATCACAGATACGCAGTATTTT. Amino acids: CASSYTKGGFITDTQYF.

The chain combines TRBV25-1 with TRBJ2-7; TRBD1 agrees at 8 bases. The ends lost 10 bases at V and 2 bases at J; junction bases unmatched: 19. CDR1 is MGHDK and CDR2 is SYGVNS in the germline V gene. The CDR3 length is 17 residues. The CDR3 DNA reads as TGTGCCACGCGTTCCGCTCGACAGGGGCGATTTACCTACGAGCAGTACTTC. The encoded protein is CATRSARQGRFTYEQYF.

This clone was detected only once. V usage is TRBV12-3 or TRBV12-4 and J usage is TRBJ2-3, with a weak D call TRBD1 (6 bases). V was pared by 6 bases and J by 5 bases, with 12 bases between. CDR3 length equals 13 residues. CDR3 nucleotide sequence: TGTGCCAGCAGCCCTACAGGGCGAGATACGCAGTATTTT. This encodes CASSPTGRDTQYF.

The chain is built from TRBV11-1 and TRBJ2-7, with 7 bases lining up with TRBD2. The V and J ends lost 5 bases and 1 base, in that order; junction bases with no gene match: 5. CDR3 length equals 14 residues. Germline assignment: CDR1 SGHAT and CDR2 FQDESV (reference sequence). The CDR3 coding sequence is TGTGCCAGCAGCCAAGGACTAGAATCCTACGAGCAGTACTTC. Protein sequence: CASSQGLESYEQYF.

The rearrangement uses TRBV18 and TRBJ2-1, with D possibly matching TRBD2 (5 bases). V lost 4 bases to trimming and J lost 4 bases, with 17 bases between them. Germline CDR1 and CDR2: KGHSH and LQKENI. This CDR3 comprises 16 residues. CDR3 sequence: CASSLLVEAVYNEQFF. CDR3 DNA: TGTGCCAGCTCACTCCTGGTGGAGGCGGTTTACAATGAGCAGTTCTTC.

The chain links TRBV6-5 to TRBJ2-5, with D possibly matching TRBD1 (5 bases). There are 15 residues in the CDR3. The germline V gene encodes CDR1 MNHEY and CDR2 SVGAGI. The V gene lost 4 bases and the J gene lost 2 bases, with 14 bases spanning the gap. The CDR3 is CASSSLSDIQETQYF. DNA of the CDR3: TGTGCCAGCAGTTCACTATCGGACATTCAAGAGACCCAGTACTTC.

The chain links TRBV14 to TRBJ1-1; possibly TRBD1 for D (5 bases). Germline assignment: CDR1 SGHDN and CDR2 FVKESK. This CDR3 region has 15 residues. Trimming pared 3 bases from V and 6 bases from J, leaving 17 bases between. This chain's CDR3 is CASSHVSLVGAEAFF. The CDR3 DNA is TGTGCCAGCAGCCATGTGTCGTTAGTAGGGGCTGAAGCTTTCTTT.

This clone has only one observation. The chain uses TRBV28 and TRBJ2-7, with 9 bases that match TRBD1. The CDR3 sequence is 14 residues long. The germline V gene encodes CDR1 MDHEN and CDR2 SYDVKM. The V gene end was trimmed by 5 bases and the J gene end by 3 bases; junction bases not matched to a gene: 5. The CDR3 loop is CASSQRTGDYEQYF. The CDR3 nucleotides are TGTGCCAGCAGTCAGAGGACAGGGGACTACGAGCAGTACTTC.

This chain joins TRBV5-1 and TRBJ2-7; 7 nucleotides line up with TRBD2. Per germline, CDR1 SGHRS and CDR2 YFSETQ. There are 16 residues in the CDR3. The V segment lost 0 bases and the J segment 0 bases; nucleotides outside the gene matches: 6. This chain's CDR3 is CASSLGGLAVSYEQYF. The DNA of the CDR3 is TGCGCCAGCAGCTTGGGAGGCCTAGCGGTCTCCTACGAGCAGTACTTC.

The chain has TRBV4-3 and TRBJ2-1, with unresolved D. Germline V CDR1 and CDR2: LGHNA, YSLEER. The CDR3 runs 18 residues. Trimming cost V 0 bases and J 5 bases, with 20 bases left between them. The CDR3: CASSQEVMWFQAHNEQFF. CDR3 nucleotides: TGCGCCAGCAGCCAAGAGGTGATGTGGTTCCAGGCCCACAATGAGCAGTTCTTC.

This chain uses TRBV19 with TRBJ1-1; 10 bases agree with TRBD1. Germline V lookup: CDR1 LNHDA, CDR2 SQIVND (reference sequence). The J segment lost 4 bases and the V segment lost 5 bases, leaving 7 bases of the junction unmatched. This CDR3 comprises 15 residues. The DNA for the CDR3 is TGTGCCAGTAGTGCACCGGGACAGGGGCTCACTGAAGCTTTCTTT. It codes for CASSAPGQGLTEAFF.

This CDR3 is CASSQVYNPSRPQHF. The CDR3 DNA reads TGCGCCAGCAGCCAAGTCTATAATCCTTCTCGGCCCCAGCATTTT. The chain employs TRBV4-3 and TRBJ1-5; D gene ambiguous. CDR3 length: 15 amino acids. Trimming left V 1 base short and J 9 bases short, with 16 bases between. CDR1 LGHNA and CDR2 YSLEER come from the germline V gene.

Of note for this clone: Other DNA sequences in the sample encode the same CDR3. The chain combines TRBV9 with TRBJ2-2, with 12 nucleotides matching TRBD2. J lost 5 bases, V lost 3 bases, and 2 bases had no gene match. Germline V gene sequence: CDR1 SGDLS, CDR2 YYNGEE. The CDR3 runs to 15 residues. The CDR3 DNA reads TGTGCCAGCAGCGGAGGGACTAGCGGGACCGGGGAGCTGTTTTTT. Its translation is CASSGGTSGTGELFF.

This clone was observed a handful of times. The chain combines TRBV3-1 (or the pseudogene TRBV3-2) with TRBJ2-1, with TRBD1 identical over 9 bases. From germline, CDR1 is LGHDT and CDR2 YNNKEL (reference sequence). The CDR3 contains 14 residues. V shed 4 bases and J 7 bases; nucleotides not matched to a gene: 5. CDR3 amino acids: CASSPSGQGNEQFF. As DNA, the CDR3 is TGTGCCAGCAGCCCGTCGGGACAGGGTAATGAGCAGTTCTTC.

The chain is built from TRBV4-1 and TRBJ1-5, with 10 positions matching TRBD1. V lost 4 bases to trimming and J lost 7 bases; unmatched junction nucleotides: 7. The CDR3 loop spans 15 amino acids. Germline V lookup: CDR1 MGHRA, CDR2 YSYEKL. The CDR3 nucleotides read TGCGCCAGCAGCCTGGGACAGGGGACGGGGCAGCCCCAGCATTTT. The encoded protein is CASSLGQGTGQPQHF.